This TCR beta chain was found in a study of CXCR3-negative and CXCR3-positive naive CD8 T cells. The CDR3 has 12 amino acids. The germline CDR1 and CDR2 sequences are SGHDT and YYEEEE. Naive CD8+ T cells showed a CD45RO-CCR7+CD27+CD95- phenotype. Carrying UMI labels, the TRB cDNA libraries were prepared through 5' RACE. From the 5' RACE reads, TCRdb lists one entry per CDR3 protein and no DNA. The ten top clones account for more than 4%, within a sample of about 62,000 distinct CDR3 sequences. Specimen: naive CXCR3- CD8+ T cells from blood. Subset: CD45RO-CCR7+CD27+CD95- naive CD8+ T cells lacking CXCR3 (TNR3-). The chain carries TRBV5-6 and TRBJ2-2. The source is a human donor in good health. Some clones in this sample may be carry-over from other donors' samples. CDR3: CASTMGAGELFF.